This entry describes one T cell receptor (beta chain). Its cognate antigen is unknown. The sample originates from a study of blood T cells in healthy people across ages. The overall study: Template-switching capture recovered about one barcoded beta molecule per two T cells.

Whole-study results and caveats: Higher diversity and more naive CD4+ cells were features of long-lived donors, compared to aged donors.

Primers used in a second PCR of roughly 6 to 11 cycles were a sample-barcoded 5' primer and a J-beta primer mix. TCRdb recomputed calls from the 5' RACE reads with MiXCR, one row per CDR3 protein. The data show about 1.4 million distinct CDR3 sequences, around 59% seen once. This CDR3 region has 15 residues. Trimming took 3 bases from V and 6 from J, leaving 15 bases between them. Isolated PBMCs totaled at least 6 million in each sample. The origin of this receptor is a man aged 18 to 30 in good health. What was sequenced was blood. The chain combines TRBV12-3 or TRBV12-4 with TRBJ1-5; D is ambiguous. CDR3 sequence (DNA): TGTGCCAGCAGTTTCATTCGGGGAAGTGGTCAGCCCCAGCATTTT. It translates to CASSFIRGSGQPQHF.